Listed below are T cell receptor beta chains from one sample, sequenced in a study of T cells after yellow fever vaccination. MiXCR, applied by TCRdb to the 5' RACE reads, yields one record per CDR3 protein. Altogether over 250,000 distinct CDR3 sequences are present, 4.1% being singletons, with the ten largest covering roughly 24%. The source was PBMCs, collected 5 days after the yellow fever booster vaccination. Receptor source: a man aged 18 to 29 who received the YFV17D yellow fever vaccine. Both conserved end residues are part of each CDR3. The order of the fields is J gene, V gene, CDR3 protein.

>TRBJ1-2|TRBV11-2
CASSLSLGGNLGGYTF
>TRBJ1-1|TRBV5-4
CASSLERTNTEAFF
>TRBJ1-4|TRBV7-6
CASSPGQLNEKLFF
>TRBJ2-2|TRBV5-1
CATPSGTGELFF
>TRBJ1-5|TRBV28
CAISGGQPQHF
>TRBJ2-1|TRBV7-3
CASSPGTSVRGEQFF
>TRBJ1-4|TRBV5-1
CASSLDRQEKLFF
>TRBJ2-4|TRBV5-1
CASSLDGVNIQYF
>TRBJ1-2|TRBV5-1
CASSLGWGNYGYTF
>TRBJ2-3|TRBV5-4
CASSLLGITDTQYF
>TRBJ1-5|TRBV4-1
CASSQDWTTNQPQHF
>TRBJ2-5|TRBV19
CASPPPLAPPGTQYF
>TRBJ2-2|TRBV12-3/TRBV12-4
CASSLTVAGINTGELFF
>TRBJ1-1|TRBV5-1
CASSPQGTGVTEAFF